Presented here are 18 T cell receptor beta chains from one specimen sequenced in a study of OX40 agonist ivuxolimab in advanced cancers. The library relied on the immunoSEQ multiplex PCR assay. What TCRdb holds here is the immuneACCESS table cut down to in-frame rearrangements. Part of the clones is not present; checked against another copy, under half of the missing clones reflect an unresolved V gene, and the others are unexplained. Counted in this sample were about 14,000 clones; around 86% of them appeared once. Around 47% of the sample is in the top ten clones. This material consisted of CD4+ or CD8+ T cells sorted from blood, taken in a trial of the OX40 agonist ivuxolimab. The receptors derive from an adult with an advanced solid tumor such as melanoma, head and neck, liver or kidney cancer.

The chain joins TRBV7-4 to TRBJ2-7; D is perhaps TRBD1 (6 bases). V dropped 9 bases and J dropped 6 bases, with 12 bases sitting between them. CDR1 is SGHVT and CDR2 is SQSDAQ in the germline V gene. The CDR3 sequence is 11 residues long. CDR3 amino acids: CARVLGGEQYF. The CDR3 nucleotides are TGTGCCAGAGTCCTAGGGGGCGAGCAGTACTTC.

The chain combines TRBV5-8 with TRBJ2-5; D remains unclear. Trimming shortened V by 1 base and J by 5 bases, and 9 bases separated the two germline ends. Germline CDR1 SGHTS, CDR2 YDEGEE. The length of the CDR3 is 13 residues. In DNA, the CDR3 is TGTGCCAGCAGCTTGTTCCGGGCGGAGACCCAGTACTTC. This sequence encodes CASSLFRAETQYF.

This rearrangement joins TRBV30 to TRBJ2-1; 10 bases are a match to TRBD2. Germline V gene sequence: CDR1 GTSNPN, CDR2 SVGIG (reference sequence). CDR3 length equals 18 residues. V shed 0 bases and J 4 bases; nucleotides not matched to a gene: 12. The CDR3 region is CAWSVGWPSGSHYNEQFF. CDR3 bases: TGTGCCTGGAGTGTAGGGTGGCCTAGCGGGAGCCATTACAATGAGCAGTTCTTC.

V is TRBV4-3 and J is TRBJ2-7, with D unresolved. The length of the CDR3 is 15 residues. V gave up 0 bases and J gave up 5 bases, with 14 bases separating them. Germline V gene data show CDR1 as LGHNA and CDR2 as YSLEER. This CDR3 reads CASSQDINTLNEQYF. Here the CDR3 DNA reads TGCGCCAGCAGCCAAGATATAAATACCCTAAACGAGCAGTACTTC.

The V gene is TRBV4-1, the J gene TRBJ2-2, with a weak D call TRBD1 (5 bases). This CDR3 contains 16 residues. The germline V and J ends were trimmed by 1 base and 6 bases, with 15 bases remaining between them. Germline loops: CDR1 MGHRA, CDR2 YSYEKL. The CDR3 is CASSQVGALVPGELFF. In nucleotides, the CDR3 is TGCGCCAGCAGCCAAGTAGGGGCTCTAGTCCCCGGGGAGCTGTTTTTT.

This clone was counted a single time. The V and J genes are TRBV9 and TRBJ2-2, with D unresolved. Trimming took 0 bases from V and 1 from J, leaving 4 bases between them. The CDR3 length is 14 residues. Germline CDR1 SGDLS, CDR2 YYNGEE. CDR3 sequence reads: CASSVGLNTGELFF. CDR3 coding DNA: TGTGCCAGCAGCGTAGGATTGAACACCGGGGAGCTGTTTTTT.

The chain has TRBV19 and TRBJ2-6, with D perhaps matching TRBD1 (5 bases). The CDR3 is made up of 13 amino acids. V shed 8 bases and J shed 2 bases, with 7 bases lying between them. Germline V lookup: CDR1 LNHDA, CDR2 SQIVND (reference sequence). CDR3 sequence (DNA): TGTGCCAGTGAGGACACTGGGGCCAACGTCCTGACTTTC. Its translation: CASEDTGANVLTF. The entire variable domain, with the rest obtained from reference TRBV19 and TRBJ2-6, is as follows: DGGITQSPKYLFRKEGQNVTLSCEQNLNHDAMYWYRQDPGQGLRLIYYSQIVNDFQKGDIAEGYSVSREKKESFPLTVTSAQKNPTAFYLCASEDTGANVLTFGAGSRLTVL.

The rearrangement joins TRBV21-1 to TRBJ2-3; TRBD2, the D gene given by the table, was not confirmed from the DNA. TRBV21-1 is tagged as a pseudogene. The CDR3 contains 16 residues. The CDR3 DNA is TGTGCCAGCAGCCCACCCCACGGGTTGGGCACAGATACGCAGTATTTT. Protein sequence: CASSPPHGLGTDTQYF.

Only one count was recorded for this clone. The chain is built from TRBV19 and TRBJ1-2, with D maybe TRBD1 (6 bases). This CDR3 spans 14 amino acids. Germline-derived CDR1 and CDR2 are LNHDA and SQIVND (reference sequence). Between the trimmed V and J ends, which lost 5 bases and 2 bases, there was a span of 12 bases. The CDR3, as DNA: TGTGCCAGTAGTCCCCAGGGGAGGAACTATGGCTACACCTTC. It codes for CASSPQGRNYGYTF.

The genes are TRBV30 and TRBJ1-2; 7 positions agree with TRBD1. Trimming cost V 4 bases and J 2 bases; bases outside gene matches: 4. CDR3 length: 13 amino acids. Germline assignment: CDR1 GTSNPN and CDR2 SVGIG (reference sequence). The CDR3 coding sequence is TGTGCCTGGATTATAGGGGGCAACTATGGCTACACCTTC. As protein: CAWIIGGNYGYTF.

The V and J genes are TRBV28 and TRBJ1-2; 8 bases are a match to TRBD1. Trimming took 6 bases from V and 3 from J; bases not matched to a gene: 12. CDR1 and CDR2 from the germline V gene are MDHEN and SYDVKM. The CDR3 is made up of 16 amino acids. CDR3 DNA sequence: TGTGCCAGCAGCACGCGCCGGGACAGGCCCTACTATGGCTACACCTTC. Translated, it gives CASSTRRDRPYYGYTF.

This clone was detected once. The chain links TRBV18 to TRBJ2-3; no firm D call. CDR1 and CDR2 (germline): KGHSH, LQKENI. This CDR3 contains 12 residues. V was clipped by 2 bases and J by 4 bases, with 4 bases between them. CDR3 sequence (DNA): TGTGCCAGCTCACCAGGCCCAGATACGCAGTATTTT. Translating it yields CASSPGPDTQYF.

The chain joins TRBV7-2 to TRBJ2-3; D call uncertain. The CDR3 sequence is 11 residues long. V lost 8 bases and J lost 6, with 9 bases in between. Germline V gene lookup returns CDR1 SGHTA and CDR2 FQGNSA. The CDR3 bases are TGTGCCAGCCCCTCTCTCGATACGCAGTATTTT. Protein product: CASPSLDTQYF.

DNA of the CDR3: TGTGCCAGCAGCCCCACCCAGGGGAACACTGAAGCTTTCTTT. Protein product: CASSPTQGNTEAFF. The gene calls are TRBV9 and TRBJ1-1; a weak D match, TRBD1 (5 bases). Germline CDR1 SGDLS, CDR2 YYNGEE. V was shortened by 4 bases and J by 1 base, with 11 bases between the two germline ends. The CDR3 has 14 amino acids. Drawing the rest from reference TRBV9 and TRBJ1-1, the complete variable domain is DSGVTQTPKHLITATGQRVTLRCSPRSGDLSVYWYQQSLDQGLQFLIQYYNGEERAKGNILERFSAQQFPDLHSELNLSSLELGDSALYFCASSPTQGNTEAFFGQGTRLTVV.

The chain recombines TRBV27 with TRBJ2-7; D not resolved. From germline, CDR1 is MNHEY and CDR2 SMNVEV (reference sequence). The CDR3 has 11 amino acids. CDR3 bases: TGTTCCACCAAGGTGAGGTACGAGCAGTACTTC. This codes for CSTKVRYEQYF.

This chain joins TRBV4-3 and TRBJ2-1, with 11 bases aligning to TRBD1. This CDR3 is built from 17 residues. The germline CDR1 and CDR2 sequences are LGHNA and YSLEER. With V trimmed by 1 base and J by 5 bases, 7 bases remained unmatched. In DNA form, the CDR3 reads TGCGCCAGCAGCCAAGGATGGGGACAGGGGGGCCACAATGAGCAGTTCTTC. The encoded protein is CASSQGWGQGGHNEQFF.

The J gene is TRBJ2-3, the V gene TRBV27; either TRBD1 or TRBD2 may supply D (6 bases each). V was cut by 5 bases and J by 8 bases, with 23 bases left in between. Germline V lookup: CDR1 MNHEY, CDR2 SMNVEV (reference sequence). CDR3 length: 16 amino acids. The CDR3 sequence: CASSASGTPRRGTQYF. CDR3 sequence (DNA): TGTGCCAGCAGTGCCTCCGGGACACCTAGGAGGGGTACGCAGTATTTT.

This clone came up once. The chain joins TRBV19 to TRBJ1-1; D gene ambiguous. The CDR3 is 11 amino acids. In germline, CDR1 is LNHDA, CDR2 SQIVND (reference sequence). V lost 11 bases to trimming and J lost 1 base, with 8 bases between them. The chain's CDR3 is CAVRENTEAFF. The DNA for the CDR3 is TGTGCCGTAAGGGAGAACACTGAAGCTTTCTTT.